A selection of T cell receptor beta chains follows, all from one sample in a study of blood T cells in healthy people across ages. TCRdb analysed the 5' RACE reads with MiXCR anew, one entry per CDR3 protein. The data hold nearly 1 million distinct CDR3 sequences, with about 51% observed a single time. Sequenced input: blood. The receptors here all came from a woman aged 55-70 years in good health. The CDR3 runs from the conserved cysteine through the conserved F or W. Each record gives: D gene, clone size, V gene, J gene, CDR3 length, CDR3 DNA, CDR3 protein. D genes are given only for firm matches. Not every row has a clone size; where given, it reads once, few, many or a size class.

>.|.|TRBV7-9|TRBJ2-7|16
TGTGCCAGCGCGGGACAGTTCAACCTAAATTTTTACGAGCAGTACTTC
CASAGQFNLNFYEQYF
>TRBD2|.|TRBV4-1|TRBJ2-4|19
TGCGCCAGCAGCCGAGGGAGTGCGCGGGAGGGTCTAGCCAAAAACATTCAGTACTTC
CASSRGSAREGLAKNIQYF
>TRBD1|few|TRBV20-1|TRBJ1-6|14
TGCAGTGCTAGAGAGGACAGGGGAAGGTCACCCCTCCACTTT
CSAREDRGRSPLHF
>TRBD2|few|TRBV7-2|TRBJ2-7|14
TGTGCCAGCAGCTTAATAGCGGGAGCTAGCGAGCAGTACTTC
CASSLIAGASEQYF
>TRBD1|.|TRBV7-2|TRBJ1-2|15
TGTGCCAGCAGCTTAAAGGCGTCGGACAGGGACGGTGGCACCTTC
CASSLKASDRDGGTF
>TRBD2|few|TRBV15|TRBJ2-3|15
TGTGCTACCAGCAGAGATCGGCGGGAGATAGATACGCAGTATTTT
CATSRDRREIDTQYF
>.|few|TRBV20-1|TRBJ2-3|13
TGCAGTGCTAAGGACAAGCCCACAGATACGCAGTATTTT
CSAKDKPTDTQYF
>TRBD2|few|TRBV20-1|TRBJ2-5|16
TGCAGTGCTAGAGATCTCAGGCGGGAGGGAGGGGAGACCCAGTACTTC
CSARDLRREGGETQYF
>TRBD1|.|TRBV30|TRBJ1-4|15
TGTGCCTGGAGTGGGGGGACAGGGGGCTTTGAAAAACCGTTTTTT
CAWSGGTGGFEKPFF
>.|.|TRBV7-9|TRBJ2-7|14
TGTGCCAGCAGCTTAGAGCTAGATTACAATGAGCAGTACTTC
CASSLELDYNEQYF
>.|few|TRBV4-1|TRBJ2-7|14
TGCGCCAGCAGCCAAGGATCTGGGCGCGACGAGCAGTACTTC
CASSQGSGRDEQYF
>.|.|TRBV15|TRBJ2-5|16
TGTGCCACCAGCAGAATGGCAGGGGCGATACAAGAGACCCAGTACTTC
CATSRMAGAIQETQYF
>TRBD1|.|TRBV7-6|TRBJ2-2|16
TGTGCCAGCAGCCCCGGACAGGGGGGTTTTGGCGGGGAGCTGTTTTTT
CASSPGQGGFGGELFF
>.|.|TRBV3-1|TRBJ2-1|13
TGTGCCAGCAGCCAATCAGGGGTTGGCGAGCAGTTCTTC
CASSQSGVGEQFF
>.|.|TRBV28|TRBJ1-1|15
TGTGCCAGCAGACGGGGTGACTCCCTGGTCACTGAAGCTTTCTTT
CASRRGDSLVTEAFF
>TRBD2|few|TRBV7-2|TRBJ2-3|17
TGTGCCAGCAGCAACCTCGGGGCGGGAGTTGGTGTAGATACGCAGTATTTT
CASSNLGAGVGVDTQYF
>.|.|TRBV4-1|TRBJ2-6|18
TGCGCCAGCAGCCAAGCTACAGCGGGCCAATCTGGGGCCAACGTCCTGACTTTC
CASSQATAGQSGANVLTF
>TRBD2|.|TRBV4-3|TRBJ2-1|14
TGCGCCAGCAGCCAAGTAGGGAGGGCCAATGAGCAGTTCTTC
CASSQVGRANEQFF
>.|.|TRBV7-8|TRBJ2-1|16
TGTGCCAGCAGCCCCGTAACCCAGAGCTCCTACAATGAGCAGTTCTTC
CASSPVTQSSYNEQFF
>.|.|TRBV4-1|TRBJ2-7|20
TGCGCCAGCAGCCCTTTAGACCTGGGCAGGTTTGCATCCAGGGTGATCGAGCAGTACTTC
CASSPLDLGRFASRVIEQYF
>.|.|TRBV7-9|TRBJ2-3|14
TGTGCCAGCAGCCGGTCTGCTAGCACAGATACGCAGTATTTT
CASSRSASTDTQYF
>TRBD1|.|TRBV5-5|TRBJ1-1|19
TGTGCCAGCAGCTCCTGGACAGGGCCCGTTGCGTCGTCGGGCACTGAAGCTTTCTTT
CASSSWTGPVASSGTEAFF
>.|few|TRBV4-3|TRBJ2-6|16
TGCGCCAGCAGCCCGAACAGGGTTTCTGGGGCCAACGTCCTGACTTTC
CASSPNRVSGANVLTF
>TRBD1|.|TRBV6-5|TRBJ2-7|18
TGTGCCAGCAGTTTGGCCCCCGCGGGACAGGGGATTTTCTACGAGCAGTACTTC
CASSLAPAGQGIFYEQYF
>.|few|TRBV15|TRBJ2-5|13
TGTGCCACCAGCAGAGATCAGAAAGAGACCCAGTACTTC
CATSRDQKETQYF
>.|many|TRBV29-1|TRBJ2-3|14
TGCAGCGCCGTCGACCTGGGGAGCACAGATACGCAGTATTTT
CSAVDLGSTDTQYF
>.|.|TRBV20-1|TRBJ1-1|14
TGCAGTGCTCCTGGGGGGGCGTGGGACACTGAAGCTTTCTTT
CSAPGGAWDTEAFF
>.|.|TRBV7-9|TRBJ1-2|13
TGTGCCAGCAGCCCGGACGGGCTCTATGGCTACACCTTC
CASSPDGLYGYTF
>.|few|TRBV18|TRBJ2-1|13
TGTGCCAGCTCAGCCGGGGAGTACAATGAGCAGTTCTTC
CASSAGEYNEQFF
>TRBD1|.|TRBV7-6|TRBJ2-7|16
TGTGCCAGCAGCAGAAACAGGGGGCGGGCCCCCTACGAGCAGTACTTC
CASSRNRGRAPYEQYF
>.|.|TRBV15|TRBJ1-5|15
TGTGCCACCAGCAGAGTCTCGTTAAGCAATCAGCCCCAGCATTTT
CATSRVSLSNQPQHF
>.|few|TRBV6-5|TRBJ2-1|13
TGTGCCAGCAGTTACTCTGCGGCTTTCGGGCAGTTCTTC
CASSYSAAFGQFF
>.|few|TRBV7-6|TRBJ1-5|16
TGTGCCAGCAGTTTAGTAGGGGGGACTGTCAATCAGCCCCAGCATTTT
CASSLVGGTVNQPQHF
>TRBD2|.|TRBV6-5|TRBJ2-5|15
TGTACCAGCAGGCCCTGGACTAGCAGACAAGAGACCCAGTACTTC
CTSRPWTSRQETQYF
>.|.|TRBV18|TRBJ1-5|13
TGTGCCAGCTCTTTGCAGGGTAATCAGCTCCAGCATTTT
CASSLQGNQLQHF
>.|.|TRBV21-1|TRBJ2-5|16
TGTGCCAGCAGCAAATTTATGGGAGGGGAAAAAGAGACCCAGTACTTC
CASSKFMGGEKETQYF
>.|.|TRBV12-3/TRBV12-4|TRBJ1-1|14
TGTGCCAACTCCCCAGGGCATTCCAACACTGAAACTTTCTTT
CANSPGHSNTETFF
>.|.|TRBV11-2|TRBJ2-6|18
TGTGCCAGCAGCTTCAAGCCCCAGACGGATTCTGGGGCCAACGTCCTGACTTTC
CASSFKPQTDSGANVLTF
>TRBD2|few|TRBV12-3/TRBV12-4|TRBJ2-2|15
TGTGCCAGCAGTTGGGGGGGACCAGAGTCCGGGGAGCTGTTTTTT
CASSWGGPESGELFF
>TRBD1|few|TRBV24-1|TRBJ2-3|15
TGTGCCACGGGGCGGCAGACAGGGGTCACAGATACGCAGTATTTT
CATGRQTGVTDTQYF
>TRBD2|.|TRBV15|TRBJ2-5|13
TGTGCCACCAGCGTCGGGGGGAAAGAGACCCAGTACTTC
CATSVGGKETQYF
>.|.|TRBV28|TRBJ2-1|15
TGTGCCAGCAGTCCGATCTTGAAGACTTACAATGAGCAGTTCTTC
CASSPILKTYNEQFF
>.|.|TRBV4-2|TRBJ2-3|17
TGTGCCAGCAGCCAGATTCTCGGAGAGGAAGTCACAGATACGCAGTATTTT
CASSQILGEEVTDTQYF
>.|.|TRBV14|TRBJ2-5|15
TGTGCCAGCAGCCAAGGGAAGGGTGGACAAGAGACCCAGTACTTC
CASSQGKGGQETQYF
>.|.|TRBV29-1|TRBJ1-2|12
TGCAGCGTTGAGGTCCCCCCCCATGGCTACACCTTC
CSVEVPPHGYTF
>.|.|TRBV29-1|TRBJ2-2|13
TGCAGCGTTGAAGATCCCCAGACCGGGGAGCTGTTTTTT
CSVEDPQTGELFF
>.|.|TRBV11-1|TRBJ2-7|14
TGTGCCAGCAGTCGACTGATCAGCTCCTACGAGCAGTACTTC
CASSRLISSYEQYF
>.|.|TRBV7-8|TRBJ1-5|17
TGTGCCAGCAGCTTAGTGGGTCCGTCAGCGGGCAATCAGCCCCAGCATTTT
CASSLVGPSAGNQPQHF
>.|.|TRBV7-2|TRBJ2-2|16
TGTGCCAGCAGCTCGACAGGAATCCCGAACACCGGGGAGCTGTTTTTT
CASSSTGIPNTGELFF
>.|.|TRBV20-1|TRBJ1-2|15
TGCAGTGCTAGAGATCGGGGAAGGGACTACTATGGCTACACCTTC
CSARDRGRDYYGYTF
>TRBD2|.|TRBV14|TRBJ2-1|17
TGTGCCAGCAGCCAAACAAGAACGCTAGCGGGATGGGATGAGCAGTTCTTC
CASSQTRTLAGWDEQFF
>TRBD2|few|TRBV4-3|TRBJ2-7|18
TGCGCCAGCAGCCAAGATACAGGCGGGGGGTCAGTAATTTACGAGCAGTACTTC
CASSQDTGGGSVIYEQYF
>.|.|TRBV7-9|TRBJ2-6|15
TGTGCCAGCCCCCCGGGGAACACCGGGGCCAACGTCCTGACTTTC
CASPPGNTGANVLTF
>.|.|TRBV2|TRBJ2-5|13
TGTGCCACAGGCAGGGGGGTCCAAGAGACCCAGTACTTC
CATGRGVQETQYF
>TRBD2|.|TRBV20-1|TRBJ2-2|15
TGCAGTGCTCCCCTAGCGGGAAGTCACACCGGGGAGCTGTTTTTT
CSAPLAGSHTGELFF
>.|.|TRBV12-3/TRBV12-4|TRBJ2-1|15
TGTGCCAGCAGCCCCGCTAGCTACATTCTATATAAGCAGTTCTTC
CASSPASYILYKQFF